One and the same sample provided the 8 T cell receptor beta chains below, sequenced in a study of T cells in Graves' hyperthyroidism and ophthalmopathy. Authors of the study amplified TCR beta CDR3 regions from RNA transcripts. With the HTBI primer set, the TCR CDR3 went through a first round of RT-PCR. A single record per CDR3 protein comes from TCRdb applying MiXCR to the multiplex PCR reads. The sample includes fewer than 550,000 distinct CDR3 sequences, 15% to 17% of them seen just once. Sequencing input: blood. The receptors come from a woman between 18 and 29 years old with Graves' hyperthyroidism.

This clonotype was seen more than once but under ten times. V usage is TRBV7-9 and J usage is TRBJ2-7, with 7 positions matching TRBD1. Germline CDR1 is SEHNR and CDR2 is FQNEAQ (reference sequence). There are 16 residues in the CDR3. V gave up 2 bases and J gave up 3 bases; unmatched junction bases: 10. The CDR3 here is CASSLPQGDGIYEQYF. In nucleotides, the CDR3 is TGTGCCAGCAGCTTACCCCAGGGGGATGGTATCTACGAGCAGTACTTC.

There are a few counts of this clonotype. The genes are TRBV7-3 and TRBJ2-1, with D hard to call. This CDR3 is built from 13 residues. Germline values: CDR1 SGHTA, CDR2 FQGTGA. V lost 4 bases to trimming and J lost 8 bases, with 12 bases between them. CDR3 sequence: CASSSAVGDEQFF. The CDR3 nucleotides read TGTGCCAGCAGCTCGGCGGTGGGCGATGAGCAGTTCTTC.

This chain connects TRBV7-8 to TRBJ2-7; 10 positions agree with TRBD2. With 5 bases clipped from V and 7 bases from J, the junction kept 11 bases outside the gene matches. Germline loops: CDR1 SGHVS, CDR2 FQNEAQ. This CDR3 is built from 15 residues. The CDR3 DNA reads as TGTGCCAGCAGCGGAGGGACCAAAGCGGGAGGGGAGCAGTACTTC. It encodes CASSGGTKAGGEQYF.

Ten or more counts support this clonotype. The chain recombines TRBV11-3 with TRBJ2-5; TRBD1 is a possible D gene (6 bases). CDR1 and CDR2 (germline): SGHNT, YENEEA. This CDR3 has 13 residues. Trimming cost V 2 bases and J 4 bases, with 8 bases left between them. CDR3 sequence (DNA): TGTGCCAGCAGCTTAATGGGGGCAGAGACCCAGTACTTC. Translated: CASSLMGAETQYF.

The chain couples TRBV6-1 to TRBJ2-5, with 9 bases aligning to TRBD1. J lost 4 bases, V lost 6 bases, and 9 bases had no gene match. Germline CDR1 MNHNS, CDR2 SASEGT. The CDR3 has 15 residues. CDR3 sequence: CASRSGTGMRETQYF. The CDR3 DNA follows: TGTGCCAGCAGATCCGGGACAGGGATGCGAGAGACCCAGTACTTC.

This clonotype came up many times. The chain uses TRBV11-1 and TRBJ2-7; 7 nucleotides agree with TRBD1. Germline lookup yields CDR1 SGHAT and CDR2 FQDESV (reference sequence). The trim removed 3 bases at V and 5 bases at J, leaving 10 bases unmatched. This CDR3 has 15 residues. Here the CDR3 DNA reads TGTGCCAGCAGCTTTTGGCAGGGGGAGATCAACGAGCAGTACTTC. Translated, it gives CASSFWQGEINEQYF.

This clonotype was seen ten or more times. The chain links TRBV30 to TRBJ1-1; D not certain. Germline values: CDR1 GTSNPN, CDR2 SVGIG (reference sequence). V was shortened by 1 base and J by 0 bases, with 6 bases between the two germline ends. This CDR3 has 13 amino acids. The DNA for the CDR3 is TGTGCCTGGAGTGAGAGGGTGAACACTGAAGCTTTCTTT. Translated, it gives CAWSERVNTEAFF. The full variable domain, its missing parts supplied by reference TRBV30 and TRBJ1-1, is SQTIHQWPATLVQPVGSPLSLECTVEGTSNPNLYWYRQAAGRGLQLLFYSVGIGQISSEVPQNLSASRPQDRQFILSSKKLLLSDSGFYLCAWSERVNTEAFFGQGTRLTVV.

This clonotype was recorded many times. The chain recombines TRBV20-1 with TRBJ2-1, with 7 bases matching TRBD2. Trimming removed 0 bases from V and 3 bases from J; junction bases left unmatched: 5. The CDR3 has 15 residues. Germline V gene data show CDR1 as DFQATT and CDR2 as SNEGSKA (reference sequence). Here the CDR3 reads CSARDGREIYNEQFF. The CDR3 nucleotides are TGCAGTGCTAGAGATGGGCGGGAGATCTACAATGAGCAGTTCTTC.